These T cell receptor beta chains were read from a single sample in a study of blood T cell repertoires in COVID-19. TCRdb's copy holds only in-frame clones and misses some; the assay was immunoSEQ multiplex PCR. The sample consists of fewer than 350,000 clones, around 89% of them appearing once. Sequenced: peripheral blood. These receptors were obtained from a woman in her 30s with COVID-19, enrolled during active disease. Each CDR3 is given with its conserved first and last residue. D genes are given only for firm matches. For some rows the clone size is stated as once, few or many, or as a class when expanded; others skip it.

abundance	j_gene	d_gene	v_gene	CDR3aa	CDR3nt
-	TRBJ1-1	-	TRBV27	CASSLFADTEAFF	TGTGCCAGCAGTCTATTCGCGGACACTGAAGCTTTCTTT
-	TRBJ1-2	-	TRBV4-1	CASSQDEATINYGYTF	TGCGCCAGCAGCCAAGATGAGGCAACTATTAACTATGGCTACACCTTC
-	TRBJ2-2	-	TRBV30	CAWSVRRDTGELFF	TGTGCCTGGAGTGTACGGAGGGACACCGGGGAGCTGTTTTTT
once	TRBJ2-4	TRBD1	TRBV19	CASSTGVAKNIQYF	TGTGCCAGTAGCACAGGGGTAGCCAAAAACATTCAGTACTTC
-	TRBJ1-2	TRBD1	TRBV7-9	CASSFWARDSTGGYTF	TGTGCCAGCAGCTTTTGGGCCCGGGACAGCACAGGAGGCTACACCTTC
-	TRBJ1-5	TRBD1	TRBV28	CASSPTGQGHQPQHF	TGTGCCAGCAGTCCTACGGGACAGGGCCATCAGCCCCAGCATTTT
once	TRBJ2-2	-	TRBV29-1	CSVQGNTGELFF	TGCAGCGTTCAGGGGAACACCGGGGAGCTGTTTTTT
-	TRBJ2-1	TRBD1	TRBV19	CASSSEPGQSHLLNNEQFF	TGTGCCAGTAGTTCCGAACCGGGACAGTCTCACTTATTAAACAATGAGCAGTTCTTC
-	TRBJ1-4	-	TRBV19	CASSIEGAVPEKLFF	TGTGCCAGTAGTATAGAGGGGGCTGTCCCGGAAAAACTGTTTTTT
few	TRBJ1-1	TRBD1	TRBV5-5	CASSFQGDTEAFF	TGTGCCAGCAGCTTTCAGGGGGATACTGAAGCTTTCTTT
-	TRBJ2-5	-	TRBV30	CAWSLGLTQETQYF	TGTGCCTGGAGTCTAGGACTGACCCAAGAGACCCAGTACTTC
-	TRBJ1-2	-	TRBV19	CASSMERENYGYTF	TGTGCCAGTAGTATGGAAAGGGAGAACTATGGCTACACCTTC
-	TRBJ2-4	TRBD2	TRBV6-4	CAKGLAGGHLSLVKNIQYF	TGTGCCAAGGGTTTAGCGGGGGGCCACTTAAGCCTAGTCAAAAACATTCAGTACTTC
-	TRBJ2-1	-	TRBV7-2	CASSLKQGMMNEQFF	TGTGCCAGCAGCTTAAAACAGGGTATGATGAATGAGCAGTTCTTC
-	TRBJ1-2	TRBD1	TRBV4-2	CASSQTTVETGDYGYTF	TGTGCCAGCAGCCAAACTACCGTGGAGACAGGGGACTATGGCTACACCTTC
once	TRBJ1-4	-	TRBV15	CATSGRGTGPSTVYEKLFF	TGTGCCACCAGCGGCCGCGGGACGGGCCCCTCTACGGTCTATGAAAAACTGTTTTTT
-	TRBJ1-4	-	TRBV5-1	CASSSSTNEKLFF	TGCGCCAGCAGCTCATCAACTAATGAAAAACTGTTTTTT
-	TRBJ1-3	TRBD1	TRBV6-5	CASRDRLSGNTIYF	TGTGCCAGCAGGGACAGGCTCTCTGGAAACACCATATATTTT
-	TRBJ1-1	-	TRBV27	CASSARTGMNTEAFF	TGTGCCAGCAGTGCCAGGACGGGGATGAACACTGAAGCTTTCTTT
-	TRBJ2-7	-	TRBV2	CASREGLPYF	TGTGCCAGCAGGGAAGGACTCCCCTACTTC